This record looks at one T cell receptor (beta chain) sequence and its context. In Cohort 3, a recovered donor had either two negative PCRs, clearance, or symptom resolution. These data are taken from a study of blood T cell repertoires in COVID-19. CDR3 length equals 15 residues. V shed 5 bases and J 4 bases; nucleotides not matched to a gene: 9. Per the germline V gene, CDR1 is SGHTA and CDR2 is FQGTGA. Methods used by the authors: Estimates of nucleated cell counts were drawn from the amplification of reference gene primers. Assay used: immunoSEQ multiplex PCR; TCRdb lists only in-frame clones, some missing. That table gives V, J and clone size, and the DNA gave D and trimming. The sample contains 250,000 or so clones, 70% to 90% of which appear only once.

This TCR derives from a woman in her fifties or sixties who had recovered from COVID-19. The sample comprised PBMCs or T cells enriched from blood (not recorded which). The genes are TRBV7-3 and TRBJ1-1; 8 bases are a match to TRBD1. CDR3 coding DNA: TGTGCCAGCAGCGCGAGGACAGGGTTCGGCACTGAAGCTTTCTTT. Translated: CASSARTGFGTEAFF.